This T cell receptor beta chain was obtained from a study of cytomegalovirus exposure and HLA in healthy donors. This donor lacks a recorded CMV serostatus. Study-wide results and caveats: Of the V segments, some could not be distinguished, including TRBV6-2 and TRBV6-3, and were excluded.

Germline CDR1 and CDR2: SGDLS and YYNGEE. This CDR3 has 15 residues. Germline trimming cut 3 bases from V and 0 bases from J; bases unmatched to any gene: 6. Remarks on this clone: Its target is unknown.

With 60 Vbeta and 13 Jbeta primers, the PCR was carried out. Generated by immunoSEQ multiplex PCR, the TCRdb table keeps only in-frame clones and is missing some. The sample holds approximately 100,000 clones, about two thirds seen once. Sequenced: PBMCs. This clonotype was sampled from a human donor in good health. V is TRBV9 and J is TRBJ2-7; 7 bases are shared with TRBD1. CDR3: CASSAGQSRSYEQYF. The CDR3 nucleotides are TGTGCCAGCAGCGCGGGACAGTCTCGCTCCTACGAGCAGTACTTC.